These 17 T cell receptor beta chains were sequenced from one sample in a study of T-cell reconstitution after alpha-beta-depleted transplantation in children (dated by TCRdb to the mid-2010s). The receptor library was made with PCR. The sequencing machine was an Illumina HiSeq 2500. To normalize quantification of the TCRbeta repertoire, the TCR libraries were built with molecular barcoding that relied on unique molecular identifiers. The raw public data were reprocessed by TCRdb itself: fastp quality trimming at Q25, MiXCR clonotype calling, in-frame beta chains only. Every distinct CDR3 protein forms one entry, paired with its most common genes and DNA. The sample table holds about 460,000 distinct CDR3 sequences, of which around 13% were seen once. Around 5.8% of the sample rests with the top ten. The sequences come from PBMCs from the stem cell graft donor, collected from the stem cell graft. The receptors were gathered from a human donor who donated a stem cell graft to a child with combined immunodeficiency.

In the case of this clonotype: A read error may be the cause here, since a much bigger clone is one base away. V usage is TRBV5-6 and J usage is TRBJ1-1; D unresolved. Trimming pared 7 bases from V and 2 bases from J, leaving 18 bases between. The CDR3 has 15 amino acids. Germline V lookup: CDR1 SGHDT, CDR2 YYEEEE. CDR3 amino acids: CASPIGSGDNTEAFF. The CDR3 coding sequence is TGTGCCAGCCCCATTGGCTCTGGGGATAACACTGAAGCTTTCTTT.

The chain combines TRBV29-1 with TRBJ1-2; D remains ambiguous. The CDR3 extends over 14 amino acids. The germline CDR1 and CDR2 sequences are SQVTM and ANQGSEA. V was clipped by 1 base and J by 7 bases, with 16 bases between them. This chain's CDR3 is CSVEAGPRVGGYTF. As DNA, the CDR3 is TGCAGCGTTGAAGCAGGACCCCGGGTAGGTGGCTACACCTTC.

CDR3 in DNA: TGCAGTGCTAGAGATCTGTTGGACCCCGGAACCGGGGAGCTGTTTTTT. Amino acids: CSARDLLDPGTGELFF. This chain links TRBV20-1 with TRBJ2-2; D is uncertain. The V end was cut by 0 bases, the J end by 5 bases, with 16 bases between. The CDR3 has 16 residues. Per the germline V gene, CDR1 is DFQATT and CDR2 is SNEGSKA (reference sequence).

The table lists this clonotype with a few counts. The chain employs TRBV28 and TRBJ2-1; tentative D call: TRBD2 (5 bases). V was clipped by 3 bases and J by 0 bases, with 12 bases between them. Germline V lookup: CDR1 MDHEN, CDR2 SYDVKM. CDR3 length: 16 amino acids. This chain's CDR3 is CASSFAVASSYNEQFF. The CDR3 DNA is TGTGCCAGCAGTTTTGCGGTAGCGAGCTCCTACAATGAGCAGTTCTTC.

In its sample, this clonotype was seen a few times. Here the CDR3 DNA reads TGTGCCACCGGAGGACAGGGGGATGGGAGGACGGAGACCCAGTACTTC. Its protein is CATGGQGDGRTETQYF. The chain links TRBV24-1 to TRBJ2-5, with TRBD1 matching over 10 bases. The CDR3 is made up of 16 amino acids. Germline V CDR1 and CDR2: KGHDR, SFDVKD. V shed 9 bases, J shed 5 bases, and the junction held 14 bases outside the gene matches.

This clonotype was counted ten times or more. A read error is possible here, since a much larger clone lies one base away. This chain connects TRBV25-1 to TRBJ2-1; D gene ambiguous. There are 11 residues in the CDR3. Per the germline V gene, CDR1 is MGHDK and CDR2 is SYGVNS. Trimming left V 3 bases short and J 3 bases short, with 0 bases between. In DNA, the CDR3 is TGTGCCAGCAGTGACTACAATGAGCAGTTCTTC. This translates into CASSDYNEQFF.

This clonotype was found a few times. The V and J genes are TRBV7-9 and TRBJ2-7; TRBD1 is a possible D gene (6 bases). This CDR3 contains 12 residues. CDR1 SEHNR and CDR2 FQNEAQ come from the germline V gene (reference sequence). V gave up 5 bases and J gave up 6 bases, with 11 bases separating them. In DNA, the CDR3 is TGTGCCAGCAGCCTCCGGGACATCGAGCAGTACTTC. Its translation is CASSLRDIEQYF.

The chain recombines TRBV3-1 with TRBJ2-1; 8 positions match TRBD2. The CDR3 covers 13 residues. J gave up 9 bases and V 9 bases, and 10 bases lay outside the gene matches. Germline CDR1 is LGHDT and CDR2 is YNNKEL (reference sequence). The CDR3 sequence: CASSSRTSREQFF. The CDR3 DNA is TGTGCCAGTTCGTCTCGGACTAGCCGTGAGCAGTTCTTC.

This clonotype was recorded at least ten times. The chain is built from TRBV2 and TRBJ2-1; 7 positions agree with TRBD2. Per the germline V gene, CDR1 is SNHLY and CDR2 is FYNNEI. The CDR3 is made up of 15 amino acids. Trimming removed 8 bases from V and 9 bases from J; junction bases left unmatched: 16. CDR3 bases: TGTGCCAGCTCTGGGAGGGAGTACATTACCGGTGAGCAGTTCTTC. Amino acid sequence: CASSGREYITGEQFF.

The sample holds many counts of this clonotype. The rearrangement uses TRBV7-9 and TRBJ2-7; D unresolved. The CDR3 is made up of 15 amino acids. Trimming removed 3 bases at V and 1 base at J, with 13 bases between. Germline loops: CDR1 SEHNR, CDR2 FQNEAQ (reference sequence). The CDR3 is CASSLVTGRSYEQYF. CDR3 nucleotide sequence: TGTGCCAGCAGCTTGGTGACGGGTAGATCCTACGAGCAGTACTTC.

This rearrangement joins TRBV2 to TRBJ2-7; TRBD2 is a possible D gene (6 bases). CDR1 and CDR2 from the germline V gene are SNHLY and FYNNEI. Trimming shortened V by 4 bases and J by 5 bases, and 15 bases separated the two germline ends. There are 14 residues in the CDR3. The CDR3, as DNA: TGTGCCAGCAGTGCCGCGGGGACGATTAACGAGCAGTACTTC. It encodes CASSAAGTINEQYF.

This clonotype was observed many times. In DNA, the CDR3 is TGCGCCAGCAGCCAAGGACAGGGGGCTGGTGAAAAACTGTTTTTT. It is translated as CASSQGQGAGEKLFF. The gene calls are TRBV4-3 and TRBJ1-4; 10 nucleotides agree with TRBD1. With V trimmed by 1 base and J by 7 bases, 3 bases remained unmatched. Germline CDR1 is LGHNA and CDR2 is YSLEER. CDR3 length: 15 residues.

This clonotype has at least ten counts. This chain connects TRBV12-3 or TRBV12-4 to TRBJ1-1; D perhaps matches TRBD1 (5 bases). V lost 6 bases to trimming and J lost 5 bases, with 13 bases between them. The CDR3 has 13 residues. Here the CDR3 reads CASSSRVGTEAFF. The CDR3 DNA reads as TGTGCCAGCAGCTCCAGGGTTGGGACTGAAGCTTTCTTT.

This clonotype was counted ten times or more. This sequence joins TRBV6-5 and TRBJ1-1; 7 nucleotides align to TRBD1. The junction had 10 bases not matched to a gene; V was cut back by 4 bases and J by 5 bases. The CDR3 sequence is 15 residues long. Germline lookup yields CDR1 MNHEY and CDR2 SVGAGI. The DNA of the CDR3 is TGTGCCAGCAGTTCATTCAAACAGGGGAAGACTGAAGCTTTCTTT. This sequence encodes CASSSFKQGKTEAFF.

The J gene is TRBJ2-5, the V gene TRBV28, with 9 bases aligning to TRBD1. Unmatched junction bases numbered 8, after V lost 7 bases and J lost 5 bases. The CDR3 is made up of 14 amino acids. CDR1 is MDHEN and CDR2 is SYDVKM in the germline V gene. CDR3 bases: TGTGCCAGCATTCCCACAGGGGGCGGGGAGACCCAGTACTTC. It codes for CASIPTGGGETQYF. The complete variable domain, with remaining parts taken from reference TRBV28 and TRBJ2-5, reads DVKVTQSSRYLVKRTGEKVFLECVQDMDHENMFWYRQDPGLGLRLIYFSYDVKMKEKGDIPEGYSVSREKKERFSLILESASTNQTSMYLCASIPTGGGETQYFGPGTRLLVL.

This rearrangement joins TRBV11-2 to TRBJ2-7; TRBD1 aligns across 8 bases. The V segment lost 5 bases and the J segment 4 bases; nucleotides outside the gene matches: 4. Germline V CDR1 and CDR2: SGHAT, FQNNGV. CDR3 length: 13 amino acids. Written as DNA, the CDR3 is TGTGCCAGCAGCGCGGACAGGGAGTACGAGCAGTACTTC. This translates into CASSADREYEQYF.

There are many counts of this clonotype. This chain links TRBV27 with TRBJ2-1; tentatively, D is TRBD1 or TRBD2 (5 bases each). CDR1 is MNHEY, CDR2 SMNVEV, per germline (reference sequence). This CDR3 comprises 14 residues. V was pared by 6 bases and J by 1 base, with 10 bases between. The CDR3 bases are TGTGCCAGCAGCGATGGGGGATCCTACAATGAGCAGTTCTTC. It encodes CASSDGGSYNEQFF.